This T cell receptor beta chain was observed in a study of T cell responses to AZD1222 COVID-19 vaccine. V was pared by 7 bases and J by 10 bases, with 13 bases of the junction left unmatched. The CDR3 contains 14 residues. The germline CDR1 and CDR2 sequences are LNHDA and SQIVND (reference sequence). The table came from immunoSEQ multiplex PCR; TCRdb's copy has only in-frame clones and leaves some out. The sample lists under 150,000 clones, roughly 92% occurring once. As concerns this clone: Its antigen is unknown.

General study results and limits: Repertoire sampling happened only post peak T cell response. Spike was spanned by vaccine-associated CD4 TCRs, with dominance at 160-218 and 743-854. Two doses of AZD1222 preceded a rise in Spike-specific TCR breadth and depth.

The analysis combined second doses at about 4 or about 12 weeks. Material: peripheral blood, obtained 28 days after the second AZD1222 dose. The V call is TRBV19, the J call TRBJ1-2, with 9 bases that match TRBD1. The TCR originated in an adult who received the AZD1222 COVID-19 vaccine. This CDR3 is CASTKDRGALDYTF. In nucleotides, the CDR3 is TGTGCCAGTACGAAGGACAGGGGTGCGTTGGACTACACCTTC.